A selection of T cell receptor beta chains follows, all from one sample in a study of post-analysis software for immune sequencing data. TCRdb ran MiXCR on the PCR reads and lists one entry per CDR3 protein. The sample lists about half a million distinct CDR3 sequences, 34% seen once, with about 5.6% in the top ten. Sequencing was performed on blood. These receptors were collected from a girl aged 2-17 years with multiple sclerosis. Both conserved end residues are part of each CDR3. Each record gives: J gene, V gene, clone size, D gene, CDR3 protein, CDR3 DNA. D genes are given only for firm matches. Part of the rows lack a size; the others show once, few, many or a class for expanded clones.

j_call: TRBJ2-1; v_call: TRBV5-6; clone_size: NA; d_call: TRBD1; cdr3_aa: CASSRDRGSVTYNEKFF; cdr3_nt: TGTGCCAGCAGCCGGGACAGGGGTTCGGTGACCTACAATGAGAAGTTCTTC
j_call: TRBJ2-5; v_call: TRBV15; clone_size: NA; d_call: NA; cdr3_aa: CATSISHETQYF; cdr3_nt: TGTGCCACCAGTATTTCCCACGAGACCCAGTACTTC
j_call: TRBJ1-2; v_call: TRBV6-6; clone_size: NA; d_call: NA; cdr3_aa: CASTKTGYGYTF; cdr3_nt: TGTGCCAGCACGAAAACCGGGTATGGCTACACCTTC
j_call: TRBJ2-1; v_call: TRBV19; clone_size: few; d_call: NA; cdr3_aa: CASSIVESSYNEQFF; cdr3_nt: TGTGCCAGTAGTATAGTCGAGAGCTCCTACAATGAGCAGTTCTTC
j_call: TRBJ2-7; v_call: TRBV20-1; clone_size: NA; d_call: TRBD2; cdr3_aa: CSAISGTSAYEQYF; cdr3_nt: TGCAGTGCTATTTCTGGGACTAGCGCCTACGAGCAGTACTTC
j_call: TRBJ1-5; v_call: TRBV4-2; clone_size: many; d_call: NA; cdr3_aa: CASSRADQPQHF; cdr3_nt: TGTGCCAGCAGTCGGGCGGATCAGCCCCAGCATTTT
j_call: TRBJ1-2; v_call: TRBV4-2; clone_size: NA; d_call: NA; cdr3_aa: CASSQEGPRAVGYTF; cdr3_nt: TGTGCCAGCAGCCAAGAGGGGCCAAGGGCCGTCGGCTACACCTTC
j_call: TRBJ2-7; v_call: TRBV5-1; clone_size: NA; d_call: NA; cdr3_aa: CASSPDSIYEQYF; cdr3_nt: TGCGCCAGCAGCCCAGACAGTATCTACGAGCAGTACTTC
j_call: TRBJ2-1; v_call: TRBV4-2; clone_size: few; d_call: NA; cdr3_aa: CASSQALQGYNEQFF; cdr3_nt: TGTGCCAGCAGCCAAGCTCTGCAGGGGTACAATGAGCAGTTCTTC
j_call: TRBJ2-3; v_call: TRBV9; clone_size: few; d_call: NA; cdr3_aa: CASSVVGGTDTQYF; cdr3_nt: TGTGCCAGCAGCGTAGTCGGGGGCACAGATACGCAGTATTTT
j_call: TRBJ2-4; v_call: TRBV29-1; clone_size: many; d_call: TRBD1; cdr3_aa: CSVISRGRPPNIQYF; cdr3_nt: TGCAGCGTGATATCCAGGGGGAGACCACCAAACATTCAGTACTTC
j_call: TRBJ2-1; v_call: TRBV15; clone_size: NA; d_call: TRBD2; cdr3_aa: CATSRVTGAGGPNEQFF; cdr3_nt: TGTGCCACCAGCAGAGTAACTGGAGCGGGGGGGCCGAATGAGCAGTTCTTC
j_call: TRBJ2-2; v_call: TRBV29-1; clone_size: NA; d_call: NA; cdr3_aa: CSVEDPRSANTGELFF; cdr3_nt: TGCAGCGTTGAAGATCCGCGTTCTGCGAACACCGGGGAGCTGTTTTTT
j_call: TRBJ2-5; v_call: TRBV5-6; clone_size: few; d_call: TRBD2; cdr3_aa: CASSGPGTTPKQTQYF; cdr3_nt: TGTGCCAGCAGCGGACCCGGGACTACACCCAAGCAGACCCAGTACTTC
j_call: TRBJ2-5; v_call: TRBV3-1; clone_size: NA; d_call: NA; cdr3_aa: CTSSPPTEETQYF; cdr3_nt: TGTACCAGCAGCCCCCCCACAGAAGAGACCCAGTACTTC
j_call: TRBJ1-5; v_call: TRBV12-3/TRBV12-4; clone_size: few; d_call: NA; cdr3_aa: CASSRGTGQHF; cdr3_nt: TGTGCCAGCAGCCGAGGTACGGGACAGCATTTT
j_call: TRBJ1-1; v_call: TRBV7-9; clone_size: few; d_call: NA; cdr3_aa: CASSSRSVRTEAFF; cdr3_nt: TGTGCCAGCAGCTCTAGGTCAGTTAGGACTGAAGCTTTCTTT
j_call: TRBJ1-2; v_call: TRBV4-1; clone_size: NA; d_call: NA; cdr3_aa: CASSIPVGKKGCTF; cdr3_nt: TGCGCCAGCAGCATCCCGGTGGGGAAAAAAGGCTGCACCTTC
j_call: TRBJ2-3; v_call: TRBV20-1; clone_size: NA; d_call: TRBD2; cdr3_aa: CSAPASGGTDTQYF; cdr3_nt: TGCAGTGCTCCCGCTAGCGGGGGCACAGATACGCAGTATTTT
j_call: TRBJ2-7; v_call: TRBV5-1; clone_size: NA; d_call: TRBD2; cdr3_aa: CASSLVRAGGPYEQYF; cdr3_nt: TGCGCCAGCAGCTTGGTACGAGCGGGGGGCCCCTACGAGCAGTACTTC
j_call: TRBJ1-4; v_call: TRBV9; clone_size: NA; d_call: NA; cdr3_aa: CASSVDGVRREKLFF; cdr3_nt: TGTGCCAGCAGCGTCGACGGCGTTCGACGGGAAAAACTGTTTTTT
j_call: TRBJ2-7; v_call: TRBV12-3/TRBV12-4; clone_size: few; d_call: TRBD1; cdr3_aa: CASSSGGQGLDEQYF; cdr3_nt: TGTGCCAGCAGTTCCGGGGGACAGGGGCTCGACGAGCAGTACTTC
j_call: TRBJ2-1; v_call: TRBV5-6; clone_size: many; d_call: NA; cdr3_aa: CASRQTGYNEQFF; cdr3_nt: TGTGCCAGCAGACAAACAGGGTACAATGAGCAGTTCTTC
j_call: TRBJ2-1; v_call: TRBV21-1; clone_size: NA; d_call: NA; cdr3_aa: CASSARGGAGVSYNEQFF; cdr3_nt: TGTGCCAGCAGCGCTCGGGGGGGGGCAGGGGTCTCCTACAATGAGCAGTTCTTC
j_call: TRBJ1-2; v_call: TRBV7-2; clone_size: NA; d_call: TRBD1; cdr3_aa: CASSSRTGGMDYGYTF; cdr3_nt: TGTGCCAGCAGCTCCCGAACAGGGGGCATGGACTATGGCTACACCTTC
j_call: TRBJ1-1; v_call: TRBV12-3/TRBV12-4; clone_size: few; d_call: NA; cdr3_aa: CASSFSSTTEAFF; cdr3_nt: TGTGCCAGCAGTTTTTCGTCGACCACTGAAGCTTTCTTT
j_call: TRBJ2-1; v_call: TRBV5-1; clone_size: NA; d_call: NA; cdr3_aa: CASSLGATTYNEQFF; cdr3_nt: TGCGCCAGCAGCTTGGGGGCGACCACCTACAATGAGCAGTTCTTC
j_call: TRBJ2-3; v_call: TRBV10-2; clone_size: few; d_call: TRBD2; cdr3_aa: CASSEGLAGGTQYF; cdr3_nt: TGCGCCAGCAGTGAGGGACTAGCTGGGGGTACGCAGTATTTT
j_call: TRBJ2-1; v_call: TRBV6-5; clone_size: NA; d_call: NA; cdr3_aa: CASSVVGGGTEQFF; cdr3_nt: TGTGCCAGCAGCGTCGTGGGAGGAGGGACTGAGCAGTTCTTC
j_call: TRBJ2-7; v_call: TRBV20-1; clone_size: few; d_call: NA; cdr3_aa: CSARTGQFSRYEQYF; cdr3_nt: TGCAGTGCTAGAACCGGACAGTTTTCCCGCTACGAGCAGTACTTC
j_call: TRBJ2-7; v_call: TRBV14; clone_size: few; d_call: NA; cdr3_aa: CASSQVRGYEQYF; cdr3_nt: TGTGCCAGCAGCCAGGTTAGGGGTTACGAGCAGTACTTC
j_call: TRBJ1-2; v_call: TRBV7-9; clone_size: NA; d_call: NA; cdr3_aa: CASSSQDWSYTF; cdr3_nt: TGTGCCAGCAGCTCCCAGGACTGGAGCTACACCTTC
j_call: TRBJ2-7; v_call: TRBV7-9; clone_size: few; d_call: NA; cdr3_aa: CASSLDLSRTIYYEQYF; cdr3_nt: TGTGCCAGCAGCTTAGACCTTTCACGCACTATATATTACGAGCAGTACTTC
j_call: TRBJ2-7; v_call: TRBV5-1; clone_size: NA; d_call: NA; cdr3_aa: CASSTPGTRRGYEQYF; cdr3_nt: TGCGCCAGCAGCACCCCCGGGACGCGGAGGGGCTACGAGCAGTACTTC
j_call: TRBJ2-7; v_call: TRBV20-1; clone_size: NA; d_call: NA; cdr3_aa: CSAFKGRGASSYEQYF; cdr3_nt: TGCAGTGCTTTTAAAGGCCGGGGTGCGAGCTCCTACGAGCAGTACTTC
j_call: TRBJ2-5; v_call: TRBV6-6; clone_size: few; d_call: NA; cdr3_aa: CASAAQETQYF; cdr3_nt: TGTGCCAGCGCAGCGCAAGAGACCCAGTACTTC
j_call: TRBJ2-2; v_call: TRBV10-2; clone_size: NA; d_call: NA; cdr3_aa: CASLFTGELFF; cdr3_nt: TGCGCCAGTCTGTTCACCGGGGAGCTGTTTTTT
j_call: TRBJ2-1; v_call: TRBV4-1; clone_size: NA; d_call: NA; cdr3_aa: CASSQRQGDHEQFF; cdr3_nt: TGCGCCAGCAGCCAACGTCAAGGGGACCATGAGCAGTTCTTC
j_call: TRBJ2-5; v_call: TRBV20-1; clone_size: NA; d_call: NA; cdr3_aa: CSARVFIGGLQETQYF; cdr3_nt: TGCAGTGCTAGAGTGTTTATTGGAGGGCTACAAGAGACCCAGTACTTC
j_call: TRBJ2-1; v_call: TRBV11-3; clone_size: few; d_call: TRBD1; cdr3_aa: CASSLGPGTGYNEQFF; cdr3_nt: TGTGCCAGCAGCTTAGGGCCCGGGACAGGATACAATGAGCAGTTCTTC
j_call: TRBJ2-3; v_call: TRBV6-1; clone_size: NA; d_call: NA; cdr3_aa: CASSGQVTDTQYF; cdr3_nt: TGTGCCAGCAGTGGGCAGGTCACAGATACGCAGTATTTT
j_call: TRBJ1-6; v_call: TRBV9; clone_size: few; d_call: NA; cdr3_aa: CASSVGERLNSPLHF; cdr3_nt: TGTGCCAGCAGCGTAGGGGAACGGTTGAATTCACCCCTCCACTTT
j_call: TRBJ2-1; v_call: TRBV5-1; clone_size: few; d_call: NA; cdr3_aa: CASSLGGSNYNEQFF; cdr3_nt: TGCGCCAGCAGCTTGGGGGGGAGTAACTACAATGAGCAGTTCTTC
j_call: TRBJ2-1; v_call: TRBV5-1; clone_size: NA; d_call: NA; cdr3_aa: CASSLDPNNEQFF; cdr3_nt: TGCGCCAGCAGCTTGGACCCTAACAATGAGCAGTTCTTC
j_call: TRBJ2-5; v_call: TRBV12-3/TRBV12-4; clone_size: few; d_call: TRBD2; cdr3_aa: CASSFSTSGGGAQYF; cdr3_nt: TGTGCCAGCAGTTTTTCGACTAGCGGGGGAGGGGCCCAGTACTTC
j_call: TRBJ1-1; v_call: TRBV7-9; clone_size: once; d_call: NA; cdr3_aa: CASSLTQGTEAFF; cdr3_nt: TGTGCCAGTAGCCTAACTCAGGGAACTGAAGCTTTCTTT
j_call: TRBJ2-3; v_call: TRBV29-1; clone_size: once; d_call: TRBD2; cdr3_aa: CSVSLAGQTYF; cdr3_nt: TGCAGCGTTAGCCTAGCGGGTCAAACGTATTTT
j_call: TRBJ2-5; v_call: TRBV14; clone_size: few; d_call: TRBD1; cdr3_aa: CASGTGVETQYF; cdr3_nt: TGTGCCAGCGGGACAGGGGTCGAGACCCAGTACTTC
j_call: TRBJ2-3; v_call: TRBV5-1; clone_size: NA; d_call: NA; cdr3_aa: CASSSTSSTDAQYF; cdr3_nt: TGCGCCAGCAGCTCCACGTCAAGCACAGATGCGCAGTATTTT
j_call: TRBJ1-1; v_call: TRBV20-1; clone_size: few; d_call: NA; cdr3_aa: CSAIPAGLRIAFF; cdr3_nt: TGCAGTGCTATTCCAGCGGGACTGCGGATTGCTTTCTTT